The rows below give T cell receptor beta chains drawn from one sample of a study of shared clonotypes between healthy human individuals. Produced via immunoSEQ multiplex PCR; TCRdb's table is partial and in-frame only. In the table there are 2,500,000 or so clones, 90% to 95% of which are singletons. The specimen was naive CD4+ T cells from PBMCs. These receptors were obtained from a man younger than 35 in good health. Some clones in this sample may be carry-over from other donors' samples. Both conserved end residues are part of each CDR3. D genes are given only for firm matches. Clone size is given for some rows only: seen once, a few or many times, or a class if the clone is expanded.

v_call	clone_size	d_call	j_call	cdr3_aa	cdr3_nt
TRBV30	.	TRBD1	TRBJ2-7	CAWGPPGQTIYEQYF	TGTGCCTGGGGTCCCCCGGGACAGACAATCTACGAGCAGTACTTC
TRBV28	.	TRBD1	TRBJ1-5	CASRAGTGGGQPQHF	TGTGCCAGCAGGGCCGGGACAGGGGGGGGTCAGCCCCAGCATTTT
TRBV19	.	TRBD1	TRBJ2-2	CASSIHHGTGGTGELFF	TGTGCCAGTAGTATACACCACGGGACAGGAGGAACCGGGGAGCTGTTTTTT
TRBV18	.	TRBD1	TRBJ2-3	CASSPGTGTDTQYF	TGTGCCAGCTCACCAGGGACAGGCACAGATACGCAGTATTTT
TRBV18	.	TRBD2	TRBJ2-1	CASSRLKIAGGPGEQFF	TGTGCCAGCTCACGCCTTAAAATAGCGGGAGGGCCGGGTGAGCAGTTCTTC
TRBV7-2	.	.	TRBJ1-2	CASSLGNPSGYTF	TGTGCCAGCAGCTTAGGAAACCCCAGCGGCTACACCTTC
TRBV28	.	.	TRBJ2-1	CASSGGSSNEQFF	TGTGCCAGCAGTGGAGGGAGTAGCAATGAGCAGTTCTTC
TRBV9	.	TRBD1	TRBJ1-1	CASSEGTGLAFF	TGTGCCAGCAGCGAGGGGACAGGGCTGGCTTTCTTT
TRBV11-2	.	.	TRBJ2-3	CASSLLLDTQYF	TGTGCCAGCAGCCTCCTCTTAGATACGCAGTATTTT
TRBV28	.	.	TRBJ2-1	CAILAAGVNEQFF	TGTGCCATCCTAGCGGCAGGGGTCAATGAGCAGTTCTTC
TRBV2	.	TRBD1	TRBJ1-5	CASSEGTGFQPQHF	TGTGCCAGCAGTGAAGGGACAGGGTTTCAGCCCCAGCATTTT
TRBV11-2	once	.	TRBJ2-7	CASSAGHYEQYF	TGTGCCAGCAGCGCCGGACACTACGAGCAGTACTTC
TRBV11-2	.	TRBD1	TRBJ2-4	CASSLDPGQILAKNIQYF	TGTGCCAGCAGCTTAGACCCGGGACAGATACTAGCCAAAAACATTCAGTACTTC
TRBV9	.	.	TRBJ1-2	CASSARQVYTF	TGTGCCAGCAGCGCCAGACAGGTTTACACCTTC
TRBV28	.	TRBD2	TRBJ2-1	CASSLIGRAHNEQFF	TGTGCCAGCAGTTTGATTGGGAGGGCCCACAATGAGCAGTTCTTC
TRBV2	once	.	TRBJ2-6	CASSGAISGANVLTF	TGTGCCAGCAGTGGTGCTATCTCTGGGGCCAACGTCCTGACTTTC
TRBV28	.	.	TRBJ2-2	CAGGLAGELFF	TGTGCAGGGGGGCTAGCCGGGGAGCTGTTTTTT
TRBV25-1	.	.	TRBJ2-7	CASSDMAYEQYF	TGTGCCAGCAGTGATATGGCCTACGAGCAGTACTTC